Reported below is one T cell receptor (beta chain). The protocol was immunoSEQ multiplex PCR, while the TCRdb copy is restricted to in-frame clones and leaves out a portion. The table lists tens of thousands of clones, about 93% of them singletons. With 4 bases clipped from V and 5 bases from J, the junction kept 10 bases outside the gene matches. There are 15 residues in the CDR3. Germline lookup yields CDR1 SGHRS and CDR2 YFSETQ. The data derive from a study of T cell changes during pregnancy in multiple sclerosis. The TCR originated in a female donor with multiple sclerosis, enrolled in a pregnancy study. The rearrangement joins TRBV5-1 to TRBJ2-5, with 8 bases identical to TRBD1. The sample consisted of peripheral blood, taken in the first trimester of pregnancy. The CDR3 loop is CASSPGTGRGETQYF. The DNA of the CDR3 is TGCGCCAGCAGCCCCGGGACAGGACGCGGTGAGACCCAGTACTTC.